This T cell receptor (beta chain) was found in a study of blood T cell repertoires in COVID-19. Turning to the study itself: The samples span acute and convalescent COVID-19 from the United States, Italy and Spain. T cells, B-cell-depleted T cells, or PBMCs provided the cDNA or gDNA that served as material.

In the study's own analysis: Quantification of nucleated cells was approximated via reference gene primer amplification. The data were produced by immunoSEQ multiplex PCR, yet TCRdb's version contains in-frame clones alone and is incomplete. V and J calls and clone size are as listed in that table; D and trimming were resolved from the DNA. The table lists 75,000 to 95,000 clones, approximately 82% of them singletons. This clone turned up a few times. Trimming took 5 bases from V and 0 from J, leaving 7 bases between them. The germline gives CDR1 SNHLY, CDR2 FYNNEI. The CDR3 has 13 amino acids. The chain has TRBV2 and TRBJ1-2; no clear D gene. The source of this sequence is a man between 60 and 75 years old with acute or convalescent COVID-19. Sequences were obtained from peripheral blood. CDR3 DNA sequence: TGTGCCAGCAGTAGCGGGGCTAACTATGGCTACACCTTC. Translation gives CASSSGANYGYTF.